The 18 T cell receptor beta chains below were found in one sample sequenced in a study of blood T cell repertoires in COVID-19. Profiled with immunoSEQ multiplex PCR; TCRdb holds only in-frame clones, not every one. The table lists 200,000 or so clones, around 80% of them singletons, with 20% in the top ten. Sequences were obtained from peripheral blood. The receptors originated from a human donor in a cohort sampled during active COVID-19.

The rearrangement links TRBV7-2 to TRBJ2-1, with 11 bases fitting TRBD2. Germline V lookup: CDR1 SGHTA, CDR2 FQGNSA. Germline trimming cut 5 bases from V and 4 bases from J; bases unmatched to any gene: 7. The CDR3 is 16 residues long. CDR3 sequence reads: CASSATLAGGYNEQFF. CDR3 in DNA: TGTGCCAGCAGCGCAACTCTAGCGGGAGGATACAATGAGCAGTTCTTC.

This rearrangement joins TRBV5-1 to TRBJ2-3; 7 bases agree with TRBD2. The trim removed 7 bases at V and 1 base at J, leaving 3 bases unmatched. This CDR3 contains 13 residues. Germline V lookup: CDR1 SGHRS, CDR2 YFSETQ. This CDR3 reads CASQTSGTDTQYF. The CDR3 region has the DNA TGCGCCAGCCAAACTAGCGGCACAGATACGCAGTATTTT. The variable domain in full, completed from reference TRBV5-1 and TRBJ2-3, reads KAGVTQTPRYLIKTRGQQVTLSCSPISGHRSVSWYQQTPGQGLQFLFEYFSETQRNKGNFPGRFSGRQFSNSRSEMNVSTLELGDSALYLCASQTSGTDTQYFGPGTRLTVL.

The chain uses TRBV13 and TRBJ2-7; 8 bases are shared with TRBD2. With V trimmed by 5 bases and J by 2 bases, 5 bases remained unmatched. Per germline, CDR1 PRHDT and CDR2 FYEKMQ (reference sequence). CDR3 length: 14 residues. The CDR3 is CASSPRLAPYEQYF. CDR3 DNA sequence: TGTGCCAGCAGCCCCCGACTAGCGCCCTACGAGCAGTACTTC.

The V call is TRBV4-1, the J call TRBJ1-5, with 9 bases identical to TRBD1. This CDR3 comprises 16 residues. Germline trimming cut 1 base from V and 4 bases from J; bases unmatched to any gene: 5. The germline V gene encodes CDR1 MGHRA and CDR2 YSYEKL. CDR3 bases: TGCGCCAGCAGCCAAGCCGGGACAGGGAATAATCAGCCCCAGCATTTT. It translates to CASSQAGTGNNQPQHF.

The chain is built from TRBV7-2 and TRBJ2-7, with no clear D. CDR1 is SGHTA and CDR2 is FQGNSA in the germline V gene. Trimming took off 5 bases at V and 0 bases at J, with 5 bases between the two ends. The CDR3 consists of 12 residues. The CDR3 DNA reads TGTGCCAGCAGCCCAAACTCCTACGAGCAGTACTTC. Its translation is CASSPNSYEQYF.

This chain joins TRBV4-2 and TRBJ2-1, with D possibly being TRBD2 (7 bases). This CDR3 is 16 amino acids long. The V and J ends lost 1 base and 4 bases respectively, with 14 bases between them. CDR1 is LGHNA and CDR2 is YNFKEQ in the germline V gene. The CDR3: CASSQVGGGQYNEQFF. The CDR3 bases are TGTGCCAGCAGCCAAGTGGGCGGGGGACAATACAATGAGCAGTTCTTC.

The chain carries TRBV9 and TRBJ2-1; TRBD1 might be the D (5 bases). CDR1 and CDR2 (germline): SGDLS, YYNGEE. This CDR3 region has 15 residues. V gave up 4 bases and J gave up 0 bases, with 11 bases separating them. CDR3 nucleotides: TGTGCCAGCAGCCGAGACAGTTACTCCTACAATGAGCAGTTCTTC. Translation: CASSRDSYSYNEQFF.

The rearrangement links TRBV28 to TRBJ2-5, with TRBD2 matching 7 bases. The CDR3 spans 14 residues. Germline V CDR1 and CDR2: MDHEN, SYDVKM. Trimming cost V 4 bases and J 2 bases; bases outside gene matches: 4. The CDR3 nucleotides are TGTGCCAGCAGTTCCTCGGGGGGACAAGAGACCCAGTACTTC. Protein sequence: CASSSSGGQETQYF.

This clone came up a few times. The rearrangement joins TRBV4-1 to TRBJ2-2; TRBD2 might be the D (5 bases). The CDR3 has 16 amino acids. Per germline, CDR1 MGHRA and CDR2 YSYEKL. V shed 3 bases and J shed 0 bases, with 11 bases lying between them. CDR3 sequence reads: CASSQGSGANTGELFF. As DNA, the CDR3 is TGCGCCAGCAGCCAGGGGTCCGGGGCGAACACCGGGGAGCTGTTTTTT.

The chain uses TRBV5-6 and TRBJ1-2, with TRBD1 matching over 9 bases. Losses at the gene ends were 4 bases for V and 7 bases for J; bases not matched to a gene: 8. The CDR3 is made up of 14 amino acids. CDR1 is SGHDT, CDR2 YYEEEE, per germline. The CDR3, as DNA: TGTGCCAGCAGCCGGGACAGGGCCATCGGTGGCTACACCTTC. Its translation is CASSRDRAIGGYTF.

The chain links TRBV28 to TRBJ2-1; 11 nucleotides match TRBD2. The CDR3 is 15 residues long. Germline V CDR1 and CDR2: MDHEN, SYDVKM. Germline trimming cut 6 bases from V and 9 bases from J; bases unmatched to any gene: 10. CDR3 protein: CASSSGGSGRGEQFF. In DNA form, the CDR3 reads TGTGCCAGCAGCTCCGGGGGTAGCGGGAGGGGTGAGCAGTTCTTC.

J is TRBJ2-6 and V is TRBV4-1; D is perhaps TRBD2 (5 bases). V lost 3 bases to trimming and J lost 0 bases, with 9 bases between them. The CDR3 covers 16 residues. Germline CDR1 MGHRA, CDR2 YSYEKL. CDR3: CASSHLRGSGANVLTF. CDR3 DNA sequence: TGCGCCAGCAGCCACTTACGGGGCTCTGGGGCCAACGTCCTGACTTTC.

The rearrangement joins TRBV10-2 to TRBJ2-7, with D tentatively TRBD1 (5 bases). V lost 3 bases, J lost 3 bases, and 6 bases lay in between. The germline V gene has CDR1 WSHSY and CDR2 SAAADI. This CDR3 contains 12 residues. CDR3: CASSDDSYEQYV. The CDR3 DNA reads as TGCGCCAGCAGTGATGACAGCTACGAGCAGTACGTC.

The V and J genes are TRBV5-6 and TRBJ2-7, with D possibly matching TRBD2 (6 bases). CDR3 length: 13 amino acids. CDR1 and CDR2 (germline): SGHDT, YYEEEE. V was cut by 0 bases and J by 6 bases, with 10 bases left in between. In DNA form, the CDR3 reads TGTGCCAGCAGCTTGGGTGGGGGGAGCGAGCAGTACTTC. It encodes CASSLGGGSEQYF.

V and J are TRBV4-1 and TRBJ2-2; 8 bases match TRBD2. The CDR3 runs to 17 residues. V was pared by 1 base and J by 3 bases, with 7 bases of the junction left unmatched. The V gene's germline CDR1 is MGHRA and CDR2 YSYEKL. CDR3 loop: CASSQVRAGVDTGELFF. The CDR3 nucleotides are TGCGCCAGCAGCCAAGTGCGAGCGGGAGTAGACACCGGGGAGCTGTTTTTT.

J is TRBJ2-1 and V is TRBV7-9, with D perhaps matching TRBD2 (5 bases). The CDR3 runs 15 residues. Trimming shortened V by 4 bases and J by 3 bases, and 13 bases separated the two germline ends. From germline, CDR1 is SEHNR and CDR2 FQNEAQ (reference sequence). The CDR3 nucleotides read TGTGCCAGCAGCTCTCATGGGGAGTACTACAATGAGCAGTTCTTC. Translating gives CASSSHGEYYNEQFF.

The chain carries TRBV5-6 and TRBJ2-3; D might be TRBD1 (5 bases). The CDR3 consists of 16 residues. Germline V gives CDR1 SGHDT, CDR2 YYEEEE. V lost 5 bases, J lost 3 bases, and 19 bases lay in between. The CDR3 nucleotides read TGTGCCAGCAGGGCCCAGCTGCAGGGTTATACAGATACGCAGTATTTT. Encoded protein: CASRAQLQGYTDTQYF.

The rearrangement links TRBV7-8 to TRBJ2-5; 7 bases map to TRBD2. J was trimmed by 5 bases and V by 5 bases; bases with no gene match: 14. Looked up from germline, CDR1 is SGHVS and CDR2 is FQNEAQ. The CDR3 is 16 residues long. The CDR3 nucleotides read TGTGCCAGCAGCCCCCTGGGGGAGGGGATAATGGAGACCCAGTACTTC. Translating it yields CASSPLGEGIMETQYF.